This T cell receptor (beta chain) stems from a study of shared T cell receptors in the human thymus. The method was immunoSEQ multiplex PCR; TCRdb's version includes in-frame clones alone and lacks a portion of them. The sample lists roughly 560,000 clones, approximately 80% occurring once. The CDR3 has 13 residues. Trimming cost V 10 bases and J 1 base; bases outside gene matches: 4. Germline CDR1 is SNHLY and CDR2 is FYNNEI. These records were also assigned to another study, of human thymus T cells.

The chain couples TRBV2 to TRBJ2-3; 8 nucleotides match TRBD1. The sequencing input was thymocytes. The TCR originated in a boy under two years old with a congenital heart defect. CDR3 nucleotide sequence: TGTGCCACTCAGGGGGCTGGCACAGATACGCAGTATTTT. Amino acid sequence: CATQGAGTDTQYF.